This T cell receptor (beta chain) was obtained from a study of cytomegalovirus exposure and HLA in healthy donors. It was with 60 Vbeta and 13 Jbeta primers that the PCR ran. Here immunoSEQ multiplex PCR was the method, and the copy in TCRdb shows in-frame clones only, minus some. Found here are some 84,000 clones; the top ten clones hold 0.58%. CDR3 length: 16 amino acids. Deletions cut 4 bases from V and 6 bases from J, with 19 bases between. Germline assignment: CDR1 SGHRS and CDR2 YFSETQ. This chain uses TRBV5-1 with TRBJ1-4; a possible D gene is TRBD1 (6 bases). This sequence originates from a middle-aged man in good health and CMV-seronegative. The sequenced sample consisted of PBMCs. CDR3 sequence reads: CASSVEPGTHDEKLFF. The DNA of the CDR3 is TGCGCCAGCAGCGTCGAACCCGGGACACATGATGAAAAACTGTTTTTT.